This T cell receptor (beta chain) is from a study of glioma-infiltrating T cells after dendritic cell vaccination. Findings of the study overall: No direct clonality-survival link was found; a diverse polyclonal response may matter.

V lost 6 bases and J 5 bases, leaving 17 bases between the germline ends. Germline V gives CDR1 SGHTS, CDR2 YDEGEE. This CDR3 spans 14 amino acids. The immunoSEQ assay amplified TCRB CDR3 from up to 2 ug DNA. Produced via immunoSEQ multiplex PCR; TCRdb's table is partial and in-frame only. The sample has tens of thousands of clones, almost 85% seen once. Comments on this clone: Its antigen is unidentified.

Sequencing was performed on blood, taken before dendritic cell vaccination. The TCR comes from a human donor with glioblastoma. The chain joins TRBV5-8 to TRBJ2-5, with D possibly being TRBD2 (5 bases). In DNA form, the CDR3 reads TGTGCCAGCACCTTAGCGCCCCCCTGGGAGACCCAGTACTTC. Translated: CASTLAPPWETQYF.